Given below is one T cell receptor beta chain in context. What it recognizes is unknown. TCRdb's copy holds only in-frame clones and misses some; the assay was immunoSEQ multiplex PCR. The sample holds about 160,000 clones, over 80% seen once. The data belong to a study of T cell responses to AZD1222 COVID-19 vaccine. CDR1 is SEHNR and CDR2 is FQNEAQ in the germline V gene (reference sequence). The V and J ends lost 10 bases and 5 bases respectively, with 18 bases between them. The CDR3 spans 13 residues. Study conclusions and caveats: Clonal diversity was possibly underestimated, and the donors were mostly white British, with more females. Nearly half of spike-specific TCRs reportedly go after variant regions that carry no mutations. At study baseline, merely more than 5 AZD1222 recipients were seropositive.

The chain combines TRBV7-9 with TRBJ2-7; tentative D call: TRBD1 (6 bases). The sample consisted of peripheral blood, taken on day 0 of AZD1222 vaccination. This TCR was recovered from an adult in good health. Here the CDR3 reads CATRSTGLDEQYF. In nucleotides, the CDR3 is TGTGCCACCAGATCGACAGGACTGGACGAGCAGTACTTC.